Listed below are T cell receptor beta chains from one sample, sequenced in a study of T cells in Graves' hyperthyroidism and ophthalmopathy. TCRdb analysed the multiplex PCR reads with MiXCR anew, one entry per CDR3 protein. The sample includes 45,000 to 60,000 distinct CDR3 sequences, 49% of them seen just once. Material: blood. The receptors shown here come from a woman under 40 with Graves' ophthalmopathy. CDR3s include the opening cysteine and the closing phenylalanine or tryptophan. A D gene is named only where the DNA matches it firmly. Clone sizes are given selectively: once, few, many, or a class where the clone is expanded.

J,D,size,V,DNA,CDR3
TRBJ1-2,NA,NA,TRBV6-6,TGTGCCAGCAGTTCCGTCCAGCCCGGGACCCGGGAGGGCTACACCTTC,CASSSVQPGTREGYTF
TRBJ2-7,TRBD2,NA,TRBV3-1,TGTGCCAGCAGCCATGGGAGGTCAGTGGCGGGGGGAAGGCAGTACTTC,CASSHGRSVAGGRQYF
TRBJ2-1,TRBD2,many,TRBV6-1,TGTGCCAGCCCACCACCGATAGCGGGAGCGGCCTACAATGAGCAGTTCTTC,CASPPPIAGAAYNEQFF
TRBJ2-3,NA,NA,TRBV30,TGTGCCGGGAGTGGTGGGGCGCCGGGCACAGATACGCAGTATTTT,CAGSGGAPGTDTQYF
TRBJ1-1,TRBD1,NA,TRBV29-1,TGCAGCCCAGGGGGAGGAGAGACTGAAGCTTTCTTT,CSPGGGETEAFF
TRBJ2-7,TRBD2,many,TRBV2,TGTGCCAGCAGGAGAGGACTAGCCGACGAGCAGTACTTC,CASRRGLADEQYF
TRBJ2-6,NA,many,TRBV5-1,TGCGCCAGCACCCTAGGGGGGTCCGCTGGGGCCAACGTCCTGACTTTC,CASTLGGSAGANVLTF
TRBJ1-1,NA,NA,TRBV7-9,TGTGCCAGCAGCTTAGACGCCCCATTGAGGGCGCGTGCTTTCTTT,CASSLDAPLRARAFF
TRBJ2-1,NA,NA,TRBV29-1,TGCAGCGTTGAAGAGGACTCGGACGATGAGCAGTTCTTC,CSVEEDSDDEQFF
TRBJ1-5,NA,many,TRBV28,TGTGCCAGCAGCTCGGAGATCAATCAGCCCCAGCATTTT,CASSSEINQPQHF
TRBJ2-5,NA,NA,TRBV5-4,TGTGCCAGCAGCCGAGACGGACGAGCTTGGGAGACCCAGTACTTC,CASSRDGRAWETQYF
TRBJ1-2,NA,many,TRBV27,TGTGCCAGCAGAGCGGGCGCTAACTATGGCTACACCTTC,CASRAGANYGYTF
TRBJ2-2,TRBD1,NA,TRBV28,TGTGCCAGCAGTGCCCCGGGACAGGGGTTCGGGGAGCTGTTTTTT,CASSAPGQGFGELFF
TRBJ2-7,TRBD2,NA,TRBV2,TGTGCCAGCGTGTTAGCGGGAGTGGGTGGGGAGCAGTACTTC,CASVLAGVGGEQYF
TRBJ2-7,TRBD2,NA,TRBV9,TGTGCCAGCAGCGTACCGGGACTAGCGCCAAATGACGAGCAGTACTTC,CASSVPGLAPNDEQYF
TRBJ1-6,NA,NA,TRBV10-2,TGCGCCAGCAGCCTTTCCAGGGATTGGAATTCACCCCTCCACTTT,CASSLSRDWNSPLHF
TRBJ2-6,NA,NA,TRBV6-1,TGTGCCAGCAGCTTATGGACGAGGGGGAACACCGGGGCCAACGTCCTGACTTTC,CASSLWTRGNTGANVLTF
TRBJ1-1,NA,few,TRBV28,TGTGCCAGCAGGAGGGGGTTCACTGAAGCTTTCTTT,CASRRGFTEAFF
TRBJ1-1,TRBD1,many,TRBV9,TGTGCCAGCAGCGTAGCGCCCAGGGGGGTGGGTGAAGCTTTCTTT,CASSVAPRGVGEAFF
TRBJ2-3,TRBD2,many,TRBV19,TGTGCCAGTAGTCCACCCCGGCGGGGGATCGCCGCAGATACGCAGTATTTT,CASSPPRRGIAADTQYF
TRBJ1-5,NA,NA,TRBV10-3,TGTGCCATCAGTGAGGGGGCACGGCAGCCCCAGCATTTT,CAISEGARQPQHF
TRBJ1-1,NA,many,TRBV5-4,TGTGCCAGCAGCTCCCGGGACGCGGGGACTGAAGCTTTCTTT,CASSSRDAGTEAFF
TRBJ1-5,NA,NA,TRBV20-1,TGCAGTGTAGGAGGGGGTCAGCCCCAGCATTTT,CSVGGGQPQHF
TRBJ2-5,TRBD2,many,TRBV24-1,TGTGCCACCAGTGCCTCATCCGGGACTAGCGGGAGGACGGGACGGGGCCAGTACTTC,CATSASSGTSGRTGRGQYF
TRBJ2-7,TRBD2,NA,TRBV15,TGTGCCACCAGCAAGCGGGAGGGCCCGGACTGCGAGCAGTACTTC,CATSKREGPDCEQYF
TRBJ1-4,TRBD1,NA,TRBV11-3,TGTGCCAGCAGCACCCGACAGGGGGAGGCTGAAAAACTGTTTTTT,CASSTRQGEAEKLFF
TRBJ2-5,NA,NA,TRBV9,TGTGCCAGCAGCGATGGGGGCCGTGACCAAGAGACCCAGTACTTC,CASSDGGRDQETQYF
TRBJ1-4,TRBD1,many,TRBV6-1,TGTGCCAGCAGTTTTGGGACAGGCCGTACTGAAAAACTGTTTTTT,CASSFGTGRTEKLFF
TRBJ2-7,TRBD2,NA,TRBV5-5,TGTGCCAGCAGCCAGACAGGACTAGCGGGACGCGAGCAGTACTTC,CASSQTGLAGREQYF
TRBJ2-7,NA,NA,TRBV24-1,TGTGCCACCAGTGCTCGAAAGCCGACAGGACCCTACGAGCAGTACTTC,CATSARKPTGPYEQYF
TRBJ1-1,NA,NA,TRBV24-1,TGTGCCACCCGGGACACTAGGGGTTCAAATAACACTGAAGCTTTCTTT,CATRDTRGSNNTEAFF
TRBJ1-3,NA,NA,TRBV9,TGTGCCAGCAGCGACTCTGGAGACACCATATATTTC,CASSDSGDTIYF
TRBJ1-1,NA,many,TRBV6-5,TGTGCCAGCAGCCTCCTCGGGCAACTGAACACTGAAGCTTTCTTT,CASSLLGQLNTEAFF
TRBJ2-1,NA,NA,TRBV7-7,TGTGCCAGCAGCTTGGTTCCGGGGGCAGGAAACAATGAGCAGTTCTTC,CASSLVPGAGNNEQFF
TRBJ2-7,TRBD1,many,TRBV10-3,TGTGCCGCTAGGGGGCGACTTTCCTACGAGCAGTACTTC,CAARGRLSYEQYF
TRBJ2-2,NA,once,TRBV11-1,TGTGCCAGCACCTCCGAGGGTAAAACCGGGGAGCTGTTTTTT,CASTSEGKTGELFF
TRBJ2-1,TRBD2,once,TRBV6-4,TGTGCCAGCAGCGCCAGCGGGGAGACCTACAATGAGCAGCTCTTC,CASSASGETYNEQLF
TRBJ2-7,NA,many,TRBV2,TGTGCCAGCAGGCCACAGGGTCGTGGAGTCTACGAGCAGTACTTC,CASRPQGRGVYEQYF
TRBJ2-7,NA,NA,TRBV29-1,TGCAGCGTTTGGAGGGGCGAGCAGTACTTC,CSVWRGEQYF
TRBJ2-5,NA,many,TRBV5-5,TGTGCCAGCAGCCCCCTTGGGGGAACCTCATCGACCCAGTACTTC,CASSPLGGTSSTQYF
TRBJ2-1,TRBD1,NA,TRBV20-1,TGCAGTGCCTGGGACAGGGGTGGCGGTAATGAGCAGTTCTTC,CSAWDRGGGNEQFF
TRBJ1-4,NA,NA,TRBV10-2,TGCGCCAGCCAAGATCGGACTAGCGGTTCAAGCTCCTACAATGAAAAACTGTTTTTT,CASQDRTSGSSSYNEKLFF
TRBJ1-1,NA,NA,TRBV24-1,TGTGCCACCAGCAAGGGGGTTACTGAAGCTTTCTTT,CATSKGVTEAFF
TRBJ2-7,TRBD1,many,TRBV7-8,TGTGCCAGCAGCTTAATTCTCCTTAGAAAGGGACAGGGGGGGGCCTACGAGCAGTACTTC,CASSLILLRKGQGGAYEQYF
TRBJ2-7,NA,medium-sized,TRBV15,TGTGCCACCAGCAGAGATTTGAGGGCCCACGAGCAGTACTTC,CATSRDLRAHEQYF
TRBJ2-3,NA,NA,TRBV30,TGTGCCTGGAGTAACGGGTATGGCACAGATACGCAGTATTTT,CAWSNGYGTDTQYF
TRBJ2-3,TRBD2,NA,TRBV7-6,TGTGCCAGCGCGGGAGACCACTCCTACAATGAGCAGTATTTT,CASAGDHSYNEQYF
TRBJ1-1,TRBD1,few,TRBV28,TGTGCCAGCAGTTTGACAGGGGTTGGGAACACTGAAGCTTTCTTT,CASSLTGVGNTEAFF
TRBJ1-2,NA,many,TRBV11-2,TGTGCCAGCAGCTTAGCAGACCCCTATGGCTACACCTTC,CASSLADPYGYTF
TRBJ1-1,NA,NA,TRBV7-9,TGTGCCGGCAGCCGACAGGAAAACACTGAAGCTTTCTTT,CAGSRQENTEAFF